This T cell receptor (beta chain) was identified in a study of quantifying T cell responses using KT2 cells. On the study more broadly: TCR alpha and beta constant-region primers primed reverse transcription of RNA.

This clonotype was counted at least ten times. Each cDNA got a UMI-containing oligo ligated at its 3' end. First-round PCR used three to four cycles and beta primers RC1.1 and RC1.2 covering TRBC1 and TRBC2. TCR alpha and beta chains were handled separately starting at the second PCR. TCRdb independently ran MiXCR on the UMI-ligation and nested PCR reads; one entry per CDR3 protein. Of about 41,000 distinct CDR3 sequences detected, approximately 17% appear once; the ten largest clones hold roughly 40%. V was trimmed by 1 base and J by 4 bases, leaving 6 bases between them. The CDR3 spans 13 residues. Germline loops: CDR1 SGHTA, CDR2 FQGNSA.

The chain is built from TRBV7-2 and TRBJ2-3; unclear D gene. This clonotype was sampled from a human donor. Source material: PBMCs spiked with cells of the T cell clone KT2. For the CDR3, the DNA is TGTGCCAGCAGCTTAGGTGGGGCAGATACGCAGTATTTT. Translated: CASSLGGADTQYF.